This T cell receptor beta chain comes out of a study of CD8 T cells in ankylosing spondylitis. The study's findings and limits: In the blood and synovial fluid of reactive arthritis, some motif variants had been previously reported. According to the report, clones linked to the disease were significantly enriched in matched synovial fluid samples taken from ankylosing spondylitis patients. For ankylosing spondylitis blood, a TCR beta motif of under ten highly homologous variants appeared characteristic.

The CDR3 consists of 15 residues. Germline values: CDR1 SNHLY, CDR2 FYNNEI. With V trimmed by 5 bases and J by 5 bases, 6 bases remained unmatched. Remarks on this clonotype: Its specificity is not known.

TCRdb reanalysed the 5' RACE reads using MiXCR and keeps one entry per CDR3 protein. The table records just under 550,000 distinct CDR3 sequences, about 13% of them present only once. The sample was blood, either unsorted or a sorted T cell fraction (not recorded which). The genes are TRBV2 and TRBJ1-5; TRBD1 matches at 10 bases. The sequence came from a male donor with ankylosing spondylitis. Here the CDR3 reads CASSTGTGDDQPQHF. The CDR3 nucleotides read TGTGCCAGCAGTACCGGGACAGGGGACGATCAGCCCCAGCATTTT.